The clone carrying this T cell receptor (beta chain) was seen more than once but under ten times. Its antigen remains unknown. CDR1 is SGHNT and CDR2 is YENEEA in the germline V gene. Trimming shortened V by 5 bases and J by 1 base, and 5 bases separated the two germline ends. CDR3 length equals 13 residues. The data were produced by immunoSEQ multiplex PCR, yet TCRdb's version contains in-frame clones alone and is incomplete. This repertoire shows some 60,000 clones, under 85% found once; its top ten account for more than 4%. This sample was taken from a study of vaccination effects on CD4 cells after COVID-19. Cultured cells yielded isolated CD4+ T cells after 10 days. Vaccination of participants consisted of two doses of either the BNT162b2 or mRNA-1273 vaccine.

The material was CD4+ T cells from PBMCs cultured without peptide, obtained after COVID-19 vaccination. The chain is built from TRBV11-3 and TRBJ2-2; tentatively, D is TRBD2 (5 bases). This TCR derives from a human donor who received a COVID-19 vaccine. In DNA form, the CDR3 reads TGTGCCAGCAGCCGGGGGAACACCGGGGAGCTGTTTTTT. Its protein product is CASSRGNTGELFF.